These 9 T cell receptor beta chains share one sample of origin, sequenced in a study of graft-versus-host responses after intestinal transplantation. Clones were read by immunoSEQ multiplex PCR, and TCRdb kept only the in-frame ones, dropping some. The data contain 8,500 to 10,000 clones, around 91% of them singletons. The source was PBMCs, collected just over 42 days after intestinal transplant. The receptors stem from a human patient who received an intestinal transplant, so some T cells may come from the graft donor.

This clone was recorded once. The chain joins TRBV29-1 to TRBJ2-5, with a possible D match to TRBD1 (5 bases). V dropped 0 bases and J dropped 0 bases, with 11 bases sitting between them. CDR1 SQVTM and CDR2 ANQGSEA come from the germline V gene. CDR3 size: 15 residues. The CDR3 DNA reads TGCAGCGTTGAAGATTGGGCGACAGACCAAGAGACCCAGTACTTC. Amino acid sequence: CSVEDWATDQETQYF.

This sequence joins TRBV11-2 and TRBJ2-5, with a possible D match to TRBD1 (6 bases). CDR3 length: 16 residues. V lost 1 base and J lost 4, with 16 bases in between. Germline CDR1 and CDR2: SGHAT and FQNNGV. CDR3 sequence (DNA): TGTGCCAGCAGCTTAGCCCCCAGGGGTGGGGGAGAGACCCAGTACTTC. It translates to CASSLAPRGGGETQYF.

This chain uses TRBV25-1 with TRBJ1-4; TRBD1 might be the D (6 bases). There are 13 residues in the CDR3. The ends were cut back, 8 bases at V and 8 bases at J, with 15 bases in the middle. Germline CDR1 MGHDK, CDR2 SYGVNS. The CDR3 is CASGVDRGEKLFF. CDR3 DNA sequence: TGTGCCAGCGGAGTAGATAGGGGGGAAAAACTGTTTTTT.

The genes are TRBV2 and TRBJ1-5; 8 nucleotides line up with TRBD1. Looked up from germline, CDR1 is SNHLY and CDR2 is FYNNEI. V gave up 4 bases and J gave up 2 bases; unmatched junction bases: 7. The CDR3 spans 16 residues. The CDR3 here is CASSGVDRGGNQPQHF. The CDR3 DNA reads as TGTGCCAGCAGTGGGGTAGACAGGGGCGGCAATCAGCCCCAGCATTTT.

This clone was recorded only once. This chain joins TRBV5-1 and TRBJ2-2, with TRBD2 matching over 7 bases. J was trimmed by 1 base and V by 4 bases; bases with no gene match: 7. The CDR3 runs to 16 residues. The germline V gene encodes CDR1 SGHRS and CDR2 YFSETQ. The CDR3: CASSPVASGNTGELFF. CDR3 nucleotide sequence: TGCGCCAGCAGCCCTGTGGCTAGCGGGAACACCGGGGAGCTGTTTTTT.

This sequence joins TRBV5-4 and TRBJ2-7, with 7 bases matching TRBD1. Germline lookup yields CDR1 SGHNT and CDR2 YYREEE (reference sequence). CDR3 size: 13 residues. J gave up 3 bases and V 5 bases, and 5 bases lay outside the gene matches. CDR3 bases: TGTGCCAGCAGTTCCGGGACAGTCTACGAGCAGTACTTC. This codes for CASSSGTVYEQYF.

The rearrangement links TRBV4-2 to TRBJ2-1; 8 bases align to TRBD2. Germline-derived CDR1 and CDR2 are LGHNA and YNFKEQ. The CDR3 covers 17 residues. V dropped 0 bases and J dropped 6; count of bases not matched to a gene: 10. CDR3 nucleotide sequence: TGTGCCAGCAGCCAAGAGCCGGCTAGCGGGCTTTCCAATGAGCAGTTCTTC. It codes for CASSQEPASGLSNEQFF.

V is TRBV5-1 and J is TRBJ2-3, with D possibly being TRBD1 (5 bases). Trimming pared 3 bases from V and 1 base from J, leaving 12 bases between. The length of the CDR3 is 15 residues. Germline-derived CDR1 and CDR2 are SGHRS and YFSETQ. CDR3 sequence (DNA): TGCGCCAGCAGCTGGACGACAGACCGCACAGATACGCAGTATTTT. This translates into CASSWTTDRTDTQYF. The full variable domain, its missing parts supplied by reference TRBV5-1 and TRBJ2-3, is KAGVTQTPRYLIKTRGQQVTLSCSPISGHRSVSWYQQTPGQGLQFLFEYFSETQRNKGNFPGRFSGRQFSNSRSEMNVSTLELGDSALYLCASSWTTDRTDTQYFGPGTRLTVL.

The rearrangement uses TRBV6-5 and TRBJ2-5; TRBD2 aligns across 8 bases. Trimming at V came to 6 bases and at J to 4 bases, leaving 10 bases not matched to a gene. Per the germline V gene, CDR1 is MNHEY and CDR2 is SVGAGI. There are 15 residues in the CDR3. CDR3 sequence (DNA): TGTGCCAGCAGAAATAGAGCGGGGGCAGGAGAGACCCAGTACTTC. Translating gives CASRNRAGAGETQYF.